This T cell receptor beta chain was documented in a study of cytomegalovirus exposure and HLA in healthy donors. This clone was counted a single time. Antigen unknown. Notes on the study in general: Specific recognition of CMV antigens was confirmed in vitro for three chains (all CMV-associated). Rarity characterized most TCR sequences, yet some public TCRs appeared in many donors.

Though nominally healthy at sampling, donors likely had unrecorded immune exposures. The PCR ran on 60 Vbeta and 13 Jbeta primers. Measured with immunoSEQ multiplex PCR; TCRdb has only the in-frame clones, and not every one. The profile shows about 160,000 clones, about four fifths of them singletons. Source material: PBMCs. The source of this sequence is a male donor in good health and CMV-seropositive.

CDR3 DNA: TGTGCCAGCAGTCGACCCCAGGGGATCTCCTACGAGCAGTACTTC. Translating it yields CASSRPQGISYEQYF. The V call is TRBV28, the J call TRBJ2-7; perhaps TRBD1 as D (6 bases). There are 15 residues in the CDR3. The V gene's germline CDR1 is MDHEN and CDR2 SYDVKM. Trimming took 5 bases from V and 0 from J, leaving 14 bases between them.